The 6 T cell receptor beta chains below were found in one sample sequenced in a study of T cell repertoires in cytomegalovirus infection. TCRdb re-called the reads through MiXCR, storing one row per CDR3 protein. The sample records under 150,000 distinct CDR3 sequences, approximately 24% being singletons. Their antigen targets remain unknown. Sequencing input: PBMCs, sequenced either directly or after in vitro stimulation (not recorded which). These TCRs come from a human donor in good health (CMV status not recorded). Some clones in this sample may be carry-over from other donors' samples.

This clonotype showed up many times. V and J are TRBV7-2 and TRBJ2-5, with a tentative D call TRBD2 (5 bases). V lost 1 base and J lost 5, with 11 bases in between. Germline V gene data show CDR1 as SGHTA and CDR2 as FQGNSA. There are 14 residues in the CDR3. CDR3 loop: CASSLVRGWETQYF. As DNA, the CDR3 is TGTGCCAGCAGCTTAGTCCGGGGTTGGGAGACCCAGTACTTC.

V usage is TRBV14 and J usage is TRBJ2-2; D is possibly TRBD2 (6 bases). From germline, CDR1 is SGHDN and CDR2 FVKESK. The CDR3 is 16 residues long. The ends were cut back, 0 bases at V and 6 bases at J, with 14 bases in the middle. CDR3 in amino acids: CASSQDLARGSGELFF. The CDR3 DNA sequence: TGTGCCAGCAGCCAAGATCTAGCGAGAGGATCCGGGGAGCTGTTTTTT.

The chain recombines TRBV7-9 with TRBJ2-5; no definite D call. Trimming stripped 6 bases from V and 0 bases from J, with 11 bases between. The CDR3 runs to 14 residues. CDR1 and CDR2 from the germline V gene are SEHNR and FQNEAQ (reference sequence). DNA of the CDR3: TGTGCCAGCAGTCCTCGAGAGTACCAAGAGACCCAGTACTTC. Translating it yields CASSPREYQETQYF.

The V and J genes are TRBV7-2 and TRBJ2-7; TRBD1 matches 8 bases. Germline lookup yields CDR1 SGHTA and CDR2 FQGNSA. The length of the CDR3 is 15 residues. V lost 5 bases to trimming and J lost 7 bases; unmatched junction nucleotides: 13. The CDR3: CASSPGTGQGYEQYV. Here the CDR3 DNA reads TGTGCCAGCAGCCCGGGGACAGGTCAAGGATATGAGCAGTACGTC.

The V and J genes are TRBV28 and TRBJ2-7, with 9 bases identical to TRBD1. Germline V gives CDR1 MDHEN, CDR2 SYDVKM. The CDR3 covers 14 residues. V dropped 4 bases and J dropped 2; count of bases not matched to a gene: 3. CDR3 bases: TGTGCCAGCAGTTGGACAGGGGAACCCTACGAGCAGTACTTC. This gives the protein CASSWTGEPYEQYF.

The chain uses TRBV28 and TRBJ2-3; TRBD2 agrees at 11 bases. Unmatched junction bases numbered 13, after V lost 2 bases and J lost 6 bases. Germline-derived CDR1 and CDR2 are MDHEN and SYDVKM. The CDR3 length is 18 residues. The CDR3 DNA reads TGTGCCAGCAGTTTACAGAGCGTAGCGGGAGGGCATAGGGATACGCAGTATTTT. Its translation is CASSLQSVAGGHRDTQYF.